Presented here are 18 T cell receptor beta chains from one specimen sequenced in a study of cytomegalovirus exposure and HLA in healthy donors. The method was immunoSEQ multiplex PCR; TCRdb's version includes in-frame clones alone and lacks a portion of them. The sample consists of about 130,000 clones, just under 85% of them appearing once. Sequencing used PBMCs. The receptors were gathered from a young man in good health and CMV-seropositive.

The chain carries TRBV4-2 and TRBJ1-2; 7 nucleotides agree with TRBD1. V dropped 1 base and J dropped 2; count of bases not matched to a gene: 4. This CDR3 comprises 15 residues. In germline, CDR1 is LGHNA, CDR2 YNFKEQ. The CDR3 reads CASSQVPGQNYGYTF. As DNA, the CDR3 is TGTGCCAGCAGCCAAGTACCGGGACAGAACTATGGCTACACCTTC.

The CDR3 region has the DNA TGTGCCAGCAGCCAGGCTCCGGGACTAGCGGGGGAGGATACGCAGTATTTT. It translates to CASSQAPGLAGEDTQYF. The gene calls are TRBV4-2 and TRBJ2-3, with 14 bases lining up with TRBD2. Germline CDR1 is LGHNA and CDR2 is YNFKEQ. V was pared by 3 bases and J by 6 bases, with 8 bases of the junction left unmatched. The CDR3 covers 17 residues.

The chain is built from TRBV30 and TRBJ2-3; TRBD2 matches at 10 bases. Germline V gene sequence: CDR1 GTSNPN, CDR2 SVGIG (reference sequence). The V and J ends lost 8 bases and 14 bases, in that order; junction bases with no gene match: 10. The CDR3 extends over 11 amino acids. The CDR3 sequence: CAVRTSGEGYF. The DNA of the CDR3 is TGTGCCGTACGGACTAGCGGAGAGGGGTATTTT.

On this clone: Other DNA sequences from this sample encode an identical CDR3 as well. The CDR3 DNA is TGTGCCAGCAGCCCGAGCTCCTACGAGCAGTACTTC. Protein product: CASSPSSYEQYF. The V and J genes are TRBV7-2 and TRBJ2-7; unclear D gene. The V end was cut by 5 bases, the J end by 0 bases, with 5 bases between. Germline loops: CDR1 SGHTA, CDR2 FQGNSA. The length of the CDR3 is 12 residues. The variable domain in full, completed from reference TRBV7-2 and TRBJ2-7, reads GAGVSQSPSNKVTEKGKDVELRCDPISGHTALYWYRQSLGQGLEFLIYFQGNSAPDKSGLPSDRFSAERTGGSVSTLTIQRTQQEDSAVYLCASSPSSYEQYFGPGTRLTVT.

This clone was detected once. V is TRBV11-2 and J is TRBJ1-2; unclear D gene. The germline V gene has CDR1 SGHAT and CDR2 FQNNGV. This CDR3 has 14 residues. Trimming left V 0 bases short and J 5 bases short, with 10 bases between. CDR3 DNA: TGTGCCAGCAGCTTAGACGGGTTCTCTTATGGCTACACCTTC. Protein: CASSLDGFSYGYTF.

The chain couples TRBV10-3 to TRBJ2-1; a weak D match, TRBD1 (5 bases). The germline gives CDR1 ENHRY, CDR2 SYGVKD. The CDR3 is made up of 13 amino acids. Trimming shortened V by 0 bases and J by 14 bases, and 14 bases separated the two germline ends. Written as DNA, the CDR3 is TGTGCCATCAGTGAGTCAGGGGAACCGGGCAAGTTCTTC. Translation gives CAISESGEPGKFF.

The rearrangement links TRBV11-2 to TRBJ2-2; TRBD1 matches 7 bases. The CDR3 runs 14 residues. From germline, CDR1 is SGHAT and CDR2 FQNNGV. With V trimmed by 4 bases and J by 2 bases, 1 base remained unmatched. The CDR3 DNA reads as TGTGCCAGCAGCTGGGACAGAAACACCGGGGAGCTGTTTTTT. Its translation is CASSWDRNTGELFF.

Written as DNA, the CDR3 is TGTGCCAGTAGCGTACAGGGCTACTATGGCTACACCTTC. It encodes CASSVQGYYGYTF. The gene calls are TRBV19 and TRBJ1-2; D may be TRBD1 (6 bases). This CDR3 is 13 amino acids long. Trimming left V 6 bases short and J 3 bases short, with 11 bases between. Germline CDR1 is LNHDA and CDR2 is SQIVND (reference sequence). Full variable domain (remainder filled in from reference TRBV19 and TRBJ1-2): DGGITQSPKYLFRKEGQNVTLSCEQNLNHDAMYWYRQDPGQGLRLIYYSQIVNDFQKGDIAEGYSVSREKKESFPLTVTSAQKNPTAFYLCASSVQGYYGYTFGSGTRLTVV.

V is TRBV6-6 and J is TRBJ2-5; D perhaps matches TRBD1 (6 bases). The V end lost 0 bases, the J end lost 4 bases, and 15 bases lay between the germline ends. Germline V CDR1 and CDR2: MNHNY, SVGAGI (reference sequence). The CDR3 contains 16 residues. The CDR3 bases are TGTGCCAGCAGTTACTCAGCACAGGGACCTAGAGAGACCCAGTACTTC. Its translation: CASSYSAQGPRETQYF.

The chain is built from TRBV6-4 and TRBJ2-1; 10 nucleotides line up with TRBD2. The CDR3 totals 17 residues. With 6 bases clipped from V and 0 bases from J, the junction kept 8 bases outside the gene matches. Per germline, CDR1 MRHNA and CDR2 SNTAGT. This CDR3 reads CASSAGLAEHSYNEQFF. As DNA, the CDR3 is TGTGCCAGCAGCGCCGGACTAGCGGAGCACTCCTACAATGAGCAGTTCTTC.

This clone was seen more than once but under ten times. V is TRBV7-9 and J is TRBJ1-2; 7 positions agree with TRBD1. The CDR3 covers 13 residues. The V segment lost 5 bases and the J segment 5 bases; nucleotides outside the gene matches: 5. CDR1 and CDR2 (germline): SEHNR, FQNEAQ (reference sequence). This CDR3 reads CASSQGQIYGYTF. The CDR3 region has the DNA TGTGCCAGCAGCCAGGGACAGATTTATGGCTACACCTTC.

The V and J genes are TRBV19 and TRBJ2-1; no clear D. Trimming removed 3 bases from V and 2 bases from J, with 8 bases in between. This CDR3 spans 14 amino acids. CDR1 is LNHDA and CDR2 is SQIVND in the germline V gene (reference sequence). The CDR3 sequence is CASSIDSAYNEQFF. Here the CDR3 DNA reads TGTGCCAGTAGTATCGACTCTGCCTACAATGAGCAGTTCTTC.

This chain joins TRBV4-1 and TRBJ1-5; D may be TRBD1 (6 bases). CDR1 and CDR2 (germline): MGHRA, YSYEKL. CDR3 length equals 18 residues. V lost 4 bases, J lost 3 bases, and 22 bases lay in between. As DNA, the CDR3 is TGCGCCAGCAGCCCTAATGTACAGGGTGTATTCCCCAATCAGCCCCAGCATTTT. It translates to CASSPNVQGVFPNQPQHF.

The V and J genes are TRBV6-6 and TRBJ2-1, with TRBD1 as a possible D gene (6 bases). The CDR3 extends over 15 amino acids. Per germline, CDR1 MNHNY and CDR2 SVGAGI (reference sequence). Trimming took off 10 bases at V and 0 bases at J, with 16 bases between the two ends. The CDR3 DNA follows: TGTGCCACCGGGGAGCAAGGGGGCTCCTACAATGAGCAGTTCTTC. This translates into CATGEQGGSYNEQFF.

The gene calls are TRBV27 and TRBJ1-2; tentative D call: TRBD1 (6 bases). With 5 bases removed from V and 8 bases from J, the gap between germline ends came to 21 bases. Germline assignment: CDR1 MNHEY and CDR2 SMNVEV (reference sequence). The CDR3 contains 15 residues. CDR3 sequence (DNA): TGTGCCAGCAGTCCCCGGGACACCATTTACCGGGGCTACACCTTC. The encoded protein is CASSPRDTIYRGYTF.

The genes are TRBV19 and TRBJ1-1; tentatively, D is TRBD1 (5 bases). The CDR3 runs to 15 residues. Germline V gene data show CDR1 as LNHDA and CDR2 as SQIVND (reference sequence). V lost 4 bases and J 11 bases, leaving 23 bases between the germline ends. CDR3: CASSTVGAAVSVAFF. CDR3 coding DNA: TGTGCCAGTAGTACCGTAGGGGCAGCCGTATCTGTGGCTTTCTTT.

This chain links TRBV5-4 with TRBJ2-7; possible D gene TRBD2, 6 bases. V lost 5 bases and J 0 bases, leaving 15 bases between the germline ends. The germline gives CDR1 SGHNT, CDR2 YYREEE (reference sequence). This CDR3 is built from 15 residues. Written as DNA, the CDR3 is TGTGCCAGCAGGCGGGGACCAGAGGGCTCCTACGAGCAGTACTTC. Translated: CASRRGPEGSYEQYF.

The rearrangement joins TRBV29-1 to TRBJ2-3; D call uncertain. Germline loops: CDR1 SQVTM, CDR2 ANQGSEA. V was shortened by 8 bases and J by 1 base, with 13 bases between the two germline ends. CDR3 length: 13 amino acids. The CDR3 sequence is CSPTARRTDTQYF. Here the CDR3 DNA reads TGCAGCCCCACAGCCAGGCGCACAGATACGCAGTATTTT.